This passage covers 30 T cell receptor beta chains from one sample sequenced in a study of T cell changes during pregnancy in multiple sclerosis. The assay was immunoSEQ multiplex PCR, and TCRdb's table has in-frame clones only and misses some. This table holds 65,000 to 90,000 clones, 80% to 95% found once. The specimen comprised peripheral blood, sampled in the third trimester of pregnancy. These TCRs come from a female donor in good health, enrolled as a control in a pregnancy study.

The chain has TRBV28 and TRBJ2-7, with TRBD2 identical over 8 bases. Germline V gene sequence: CDR1 MDHEN, CDR2 SYDVKM. The CDR3 length is 16 residues. V lost 5 bases and J lost 3; bases outside the gene matches: 12. The CDR3: CASSLAGADGNYEQYF. CDR3 coding DNA: TGTGCCAGCAGTCTAGCGGGTGCTGACGGAAACTACGAGCAGTACTTC.

The chain recombines TRBV7-6 with TRBJ1-1; a possible D gene is TRBD1 (6 bases). Per germline, CDR1 SGHVS and CDR2 FNYEAQ. This CDR3 spans 15 amino acids. Trimming stripped 0 bases from V and 0 bases from J, with 8 bases between. CDR3 protein: CASSLAGDMNTEAFF. In DNA form, the CDR3 reads TGTGCCAGCAGCTTAGCAGGGGACATGAACACTGAAGCTTTCTTT. Looking up the rest from reference TRBV7-6 and TRBJ1-1 gives the full variable domain: GAGVSQSPRYKVTKRGQDVALRCDPISGHVSLYWYRQALGQGPEFLTYFNYEAQQDKSGLPNDRFSAERPEGSISTLTIQRTEQRDSAMYRCASSLAGDMNTEAFFGQGTRLTVV.

The chain combines TRBV15 with TRBJ1-5; D not certain. Germline V lookup: CDR1 LNHNV, CDR2 YYDKDF (reference sequence). V lost 8 bases and J 4 bases, leaving 15 bases between the germline ends. The CDR3 has 14 residues. CDR3 residues: CATGRQENNQPQHF. The CDR3 DNA follows: TGTGCCACCGGGCGTCAGGAAAATAATCAGCCCCAGCATTTT.

The J gene is TRBJ2-7, the V gene TRBV28; TRBD2 is a possible D gene (7 bases). Trimming stripped 8 bases from V and 0 bases from J, with 20 bases between. Germline values: CDR1 MDHEN, CDR2 SYDVKM. The CDR3 length is 16 residues. The CDR3: CASGYGGAKSSYEQYF. The CDR3 DNA follows: TGTGCCAGCGGCTATGGGGGGGCAAAGAGCTCCTACGAGCAGTACTTC.

This rearrangement joins TRBV9 to TRBJ2-3; D may be TRBD2 (6 bases). V was pared by 0 bases and J by 1 base, with 12 bases between. Germline V gene sequence: CDR1 SGDLS, CDR2 YYNGEE. This CDR3 has 16 amino acids. CDR3 amino acids: CASSVEGRGGTDTQYF. The CDR3 nucleotides are TGTGCCAGCAGCGTAGAAGGGCGGGGAGGCACAGATACGCAGTATTTT.

The rearrangement joins TRBV27 to TRBJ1-1; 10 bases are a match to TRBD1. V gave up 4 bases and J gave up 5 bases; unmatched junction bases: 4. This CDR3 has 14 residues. Germline assignment: CDR1 MNHEY and CDR2 SMNVEV (reference sequence). CDR3 in amino acids: CASSSGQGPTEAFF. For the CDR3, the DNA is TGTGCCAGCAGTTCGGGACAGGGGCCAACTGAAGCTTTCTTT.

The chain employs TRBV7-9 and TRBJ2-7; D uncertain. Between the trimmed V and J ends, which lost 5 bases and 4 bases, there was a span of 12 bases. The CDR3 runs to 13 residues. Germline values: CDR1 SEHNR, CDR2 FQNEAQ (reference sequence). The CDR3 DNA reads as TGTGCCAGCAGCCCTCCCACGGAGTACGAGCAGTACTTC. Protein sequence: CASSPPTEYEQYF.

V gene TRBV29-1 combines with J gene TRBJ2-7; the match to TRBD2 covers 7 bases. The CDR3 loop spans 14 amino acids. The V and J ends lost 0 bases and 6 bases, in that order; junction bases with no gene match: 8. The germline V gene encodes CDR1 SQVTM and CDR2 ANQGSEA. The DNA of the CDR3 is TGCAGCGTTGAAGATCCACTGGGGGGGGGCGAGCAGTACTTC. It codes for CSVEDPLGGGEQYF.

In DNA form, the CDR3 reads TGTGCCAGCAGCTTAGCGTCGAAAGGGGCTAACTATGGCTACACCTTC. Protein: CASSLASKGANYGYTF. The chain recombines TRBV7-9 with TRBJ1-2; TRBD1 might be the D (5 bases). This CDR3 comprises 16 residues. V gave up 0 bases and J gave up 0 bases, with 11 bases separating them. The germline gives CDR1 SEHNR, CDR2 FQNEAQ (reference sequence).

V and J are TRBV29-1 and TRBJ2-3; 12 bases align to TRBD1. The CDR3 is 14 amino acids. J lost 2 bases, V lost 8 bases, and 5 bases had no gene match. Per the germline V gene, CDR1 is SQVTM and CDR2 is ANQGSEA. In nucleotides, the CDR3 is TGCAGCCTCCGGGACAGGGGGCCCACAGATACGCAGTATTTT. The encoded protein is CSLRDRGPTDTQYF.

The chain combines TRBV10-3 with TRBJ2-3; 9 bases match TRBD2. Germline values: CDR1 ENHRY, CDR2 SYGVKD. The CDR3 contains 11 residues. J lost 6 bases, V lost 11 bases, and 3 bases had no gene match. The CDR3 DNA reads TGTGCCGTCACTAGCGGGGATACGCAGTATTTT. It yields the protein CAVTSGDTQYF.

The chain joins TRBV29-1 to TRBJ1-4; 7 nucleotides align to TRBD1. V was pared by 6 bases and J by 11 bases, with 12 bases of the junction left unmatched. The CDR3 length is 13 residues. The germline gives CDR1 SQVTM, CDR2 ANQGSEA. The CDR3 is CSVSDRELDKLFF. CDR3 DNA: TGCAGCGTATCCGACAGGGAACTAGATAAACTGTTTTTT.

This chain links TRBV7-2 with TRBJ2-2; D uncertain. The germline gives CDR1 SGHTA, CDR2 FQGNSA. The CDR3 length is 14 residues. V lost 5 bases and J 2 bases, leaving 9 bases between the germline ends. The CDR3 DNA reads TGTGCCAGCAGCCCTCAACTAAACACCGGGGAGCTGTTTTTT. Translated: CASSPQLNTGELFF.

The chain combines TRBV10-3 with TRBJ1-2, with a possible D match to TRBD1 (6 bases). The CDR3 loop spans 13 amino acids. V lost 2 bases, J lost 3 bases, and 7 bases lay in between. CDR1 and CDR2 (germline): ENHRY, SYGVKD. CDR3 in amino acids: CAISEDRYYGYTF. CDR3 in DNA: TGTGCCATCAGTGAGGACAGGTACTATGGCTACACCTTC.

The gene calls are TRBV7-3 and TRBJ1-6; D remains ambiguous. CDR3 length: 16 amino acids. The germline V gene encodes CDR1 SGHTA and CDR2 FQGTGA. Between the trimmed V and J ends, which lost 5 bases and 5 bases, there was a span of 16 bases. CDR3 residues: CASSLLGPGNNSPLHF. The CDR3 DNA follows: TGTGCCAGCAGCCTACTCGGGCCGGGGAATAATTCACCCCTCCACTTT.

The chain employs TRBV19 and TRBJ2-7; 8 bases match TRBD1. Germline CDR1 and CDR2: LNHDA and SQIVND (reference sequence). The ends lost 3 bases at V and 6 bases at J; junction bases unmatched: 10. The CDR3 is 15 residues long. The CDR3 bases are TGTGCCAGTAGTATGGACCTCGGACAGGGTGGCGAGCAGTACTTC. It encodes CASSMDLGQGGEQYF.

The chain recombines TRBV15 with TRBJ1-2; D call uncertain. Trimming took off 3 bases at V and 10 bases at J, with 18 bases between the two ends. The CDR3 length is 14 residues. Germline CDR1 and CDR2: LNHNV and YYDKDF (reference sequence). The CDR3 sequence is CATSSFDTILLYTF. The CDR3 DNA reads as TGTGCCACCAGCAGCTTTGACACCATTCTCCTCTACACCTTC.

The chain uses TRBV28 and TRBJ1-6, with D unresolved. This CDR3 has 14 amino acids. The germline gives CDR1 MDHEN, CDR2 SYDVKM. V lost 7 bases and J lost 0, with 7 bases in between. Here the CDR3 reads CASMADSYNSPLHF. The CDR3 DNA follows: TGTGCCAGCATGGCAGACTCCTATAATTCACCCCTCCACTTT.

The chain uses TRBV4-1 and TRBJ1-1; D not certain. The CDR3 spans 13 residues. Trimming removed 1 base at V and 7 bases at J, with 10 bases between. Germline V gives CDR1 MGHRA, CDR2 YSYEKL. The CDR3: CASSQAFESEAFF. The CDR3 region has the DNA TGCGCCAGCAGCCAAGCGTTTGAGAGTGAAGCTTTCTTT.

The rearrangement uses TRBV27 and TRBJ1-6, with TRBD1 as a possible D gene (5 bases). Germline CDR1 and CDR2: MNHEY and SMNVEV (reference sequence). Trimming shortened V by 5 bases and J by 6 bases, and 17 bases separated the two germline ends. This CDR3 spans 16 amino acids. This chain's CDR3 is CASSALYQGGNSPLHF. The CDR3 DNA reads as TGTGCCAGCAGTGCCTTATATCAGGGCGGTAATTCACCCCTCCACTTT.

V usage is TRBV7-9 and J usage is TRBJ1-1; D is unclear. The CDR3 sequence is 13 residues long. In germline, CDR1 is SEHNR, CDR2 FQNEAQ (reference sequence). Trimming cost V 3 bases and J 6 bases, with 11 bases left between them. This CDR3 is CASSFSGYSEAFF. The CDR3 coding sequence is TGTGCCAGCAGCTTTTCGGGTTACTCTGAAGCTTTCTTT.

The CDR3 sequence: CASSLEFERLGYTF. The CDR3 bases are TGTGCCAGCAGTTTAGAGTTTGAGCGGTTGGGCTACACCTTC. J is TRBJ1-2 and V is TRBV28; D gene unclear. CDR3 size: 14 residues. Germline CDR1 is MDHEN and CDR2 is SYDVKM. The V end was cut by 2 bases, the J end by 8 bases, with 15 bases between.

This clone showed up just once. The chain joins TRBV5-1 to TRBJ1-1, with 11 bases fitting TRBD1. In germline, CDR1 is SGHRS, CDR2 YFSETQ. Trimming took 4 bases from V and 5 from J; bases not matched to a gene: 4. The CDR3 runs 14 residues. The CDR3 region is CASSAGQGGTEAFF. CDR3 sequence (DNA): TGCGCCAGCAGCGCGGGACAGGGGGGTACTGAAGCTTTCTTT.

The chain is built from TRBV5-4 and TRBJ2-3; 7 bases are shared with TRBD2. Trimming removed 0 bases from V and 0 bases from J; junction bases left unmatched: 4. This CDR3 region has 16 residues. The germline CDR1 and CDR2 sequences are SGHNT and YYREEE (reference sequence). The CDR3 loop reads CASSLGRERSTDTQYF. The CDR3 coding sequence is TGTGCCAGCAGCTTGGGGCGGGAGAGAAGCACAGATACGCAGTATTTT.

This chain joins TRBV5-4 and TRBJ2-3; D may be TRBD2 (6 bases). The ends were cut back, 4 bases at V and 2 bases at J, with 11 bases in the middle. Germline V gives CDR1 SGHNT, CDR2 YYREEE (reference sequence). This CDR3 comprises 14 residues. The DNA for the CDR3 is TGTGCCAGCAGCGACGGGAGAGTCACAGATACGCAGTATTTT. Its translation is CASSDGRVTDTQYF.

This clone was counted between two and nine times. The gene calls are TRBV4-3 and TRBJ2-1; tentatively, D is TRBD1 (7 bases). V shed 0 bases and J shed 0 bases, with 12 bases lying between them. CDR1 and CDR2 from the germline V gene are LGHNA and YSLEER. The CDR3 loop spans 17 amino acids. CDR3 sequence: CASSQDLEGASYNEQFF. The CDR3 bases are TGCGCCAGCAGCCAAGACCTGGAGGGGGCCTCCTACAATGAGCAGTTCTTC.

V gene TRBV28 combines with J gene TRBJ2-3; TRBD2 agrees at 8 bases. The CDR3 length is 15 residues. Germline loops: CDR1 MDHEN, CDR2 SYDVKM. Trimming at V came to 6 bases and at J to 0 bases, leaving 5 bases not matched to a gene. The CDR3 loop is CASRDGGASTDTQYF. CDR3 in DNA: TGTGCCAGCAGGGACGGGGGGGCTAGCACAGATACGCAGTATTTT.

The CDR3 loop reads CASSHGERTGDYGYTF. The CDR3 DNA follows: TGCGCCAGCAGCCACGGGGAGAGGACAGGGGACTATGGCTACACCTTC. The rearrangement links TRBV23-1 to TRBJ1-2; 9 bases match TRBD1. TRBV23-1 is classed as an ORF, of uncertain function. CDR3 length: 16 residues. With 6 bases clipped from V and 3 bases from J, the junction kept 11 bases outside the gene matches.

V usage is TRBV18 and J usage is TRBJ1-4; D call uncertain. The CDR3 has 15 amino acids. In germline, CDR1 is KGHSH, CDR2 LQKENI. Trimming pared 5 bases from V and 6 bases from J, leaving 16 bases between. The CDR3 here is CASSTGDFGDEKLFF. The CDR3 DNA reads TGTGCCAGCTCAACCGGGGATTTTGGGGATGAAAAACTGTTTTTT.

The chain recombines TRBV27 with TRBJ2-5; 7 positions agree with TRBD2. This CDR3 spans 13 amino acids. Germline CDR1 reads MNHEY; CDR2 reads SMNVEV (reference sequence). V shed 5 bases, J shed 5 bases, and the junction held 5 bases outside the gene matches. CDR3 loop: CASSLVGGETQYF. The DNA of the CDR3 is TGTGCCAGCAGTCTGGTGGGGGGGGAGACCCAGTACTTC.